Shown below are 29 T cell receptor beta chains from a single sample sequenced in a study of cytomegalovirus exposure and HLA in healthy donors (dated by TCRdb to 2017 to 2019). The library was made by the immunoSEQ multiplex PCR assay. The multiplex PCR relied on a mix of 60 forward primers for TCR Vbeta segments and 13 reverse primers for TCR Jbeta segments. The table comes from immuneACCESS by way of TCRdb, which keeps in-frame sequences with V and J called. Part of the clones is missing from these tables; in studies checked, under half for an unresolved V gene and the rest for unknown reasons. Here the sample has about 120,000 clones; roughly 86% occur a single time. Clones ranked in the top ten supply around 1.9% of the sample. Sequenced input: PBMCs. These receptors all stem from a middle-aged man in good health and CMV-seronegative.

V and J are TRBV28 and TRBJ2-7; D is undetermined. The CDR3 loop spans 13 amino acids. Trimming removed 8 bases at V and 3 bases at J, with 14 bases between. Germline V lookup: CDR1 MDHEN, CDR2 SYDVKM. CDR3 coding DNA: TGTGCCAGCTGCATGGCTTTGCTCTACGAGCAGTACTTC. Protein product: CASCMALLYEQYF.

This chain connects TRBV28 to TRBJ2-5, with 8 bases aligning to TRBD2. This CDR3 contains 15 residues. The germline V gene has CDR1 MDHEN and CDR2 SYDVKM. Trimming cost V 4 bases and J 2 bases; bases outside gene matches: 6. CDR3 region: CASSSTGGHQETQYF. CDR3 in DNA: TGTGCCAGCAGTTCCACGGGGGGGCATCAAGAGACCCAGTACTTC.

This rearrangement joins TRBV2 to TRBJ1-1, with D unclear. The V gene lost 5 bases and the J gene lost 0 bases, with 7 bases spanning the gap. This CDR3 spans 13 amino acids. In germline, CDR1 is SNHLY, CDR2 FYNNEI. The CDR3 loop is CASSQDMNTEAFF. CDR3 in DNA: TGTGCCAGCAGTCAGGATATGAACACTGAAGCTTTCTTT.

This chain links TRBV28 with TRBJ2-7; a possible D gene is TRBD1 (5 bases). The length of the CDR3 is 15 residues. V gave up 1 base and J gave up 0 bases, with 10 bases separating them. Per germline, CDR1 MDHEN and CDR2 SYDVKM. As DNA, the CDR3 is TGTGCCAGCAGTTTATTCAGGACATCCTCCTACGAGCAGTACTTC. Protein product: CASSLFRTSSYEQYF.

The chain joins TRBV6-1 to TRBJ1-6; D ambiguous. Per germline, CDR1 MNHNS and CDR2 SASEGT. Between the trimmed V and J ends, which lost 2 bases and 6 bases, there was a span of 11 bases. CDR3 length: 15 amino acids. CDR3 sequence: CASSEISHFNSPLHF. The CDR3 coding sequence is TGTGCCAGCAGTGAAATCAGTCATTTTAATTCACCCCTCCACTTT.

The rearrangement joins TRBV28 to TRBJ1-1; 9 nucleotides match TRBD1. Germline loops: CDR1 MDHEN, CDR2 SYDVKM. V lost 3 bases to trimming and J lost 1 base; unmatched junction nucleotides: 21. The CDR3 sequence is 21 residues long. CDR3 sequence: CASSFRAPFLLQGAQNTEAFF. The CDR3 coding sequence is TGTGCCAGCAGTTTTCGAGCCCCCTTCCTCTTACAGGGGGCGCAGAACACTGAAGCTTTCTTT. The full variable domain, rest sourced from reference TRBV28 and TRBJ1-1, is DVKVTQSSRYLVKRTGEKVFLECVQDMDHENMFWYRQDPGLGLRLIYFSYDVKMKEKGDIPEGYSVSREKKERFSLILESASTNQTSMYLCASSFRAPFLLQGAQNTEAFFGQGTRLTVV.

The chain has TRBV4-2 and TRBJ1-5, with D unclear. The CDR3 loop spans 13 amino acids. Trimming took 4 bases from V and 4 from J, leaving 8 bases between them. Germline CDR1 is LGHNA and CDR2 is YNFKEQ. CDR3 DNA: TGTGCCAGCAGCCGAGACGGTAATCAGCCCCAGCATTTT. Translation: CASSRDGNQPQHF.

CDR3 DNA sequence: TGTGCCAGCAGTCCTCGACAGGTGGATGAAAAACTGTTTTTT. Translating gives CASSPRQVDEKLFF. The chain is built from TRBV28 and TRBJ1-4; tentatively, D is TRBD1 (6 bases). V gave up 5 bases and J gave up 6 bases, with 13 bases separating them. The CDR3 sequence is 14 residues long. From germline, CDR1 is MDHEN and CDR2 SYDVKM.

The chain recombines TRBV4-2 with TRBJ1-5; TRBD1 matches 9 bases. The length of the CDR3 is 16 residues. Germline CDR1 reads LGHNA; CDR2 reads YNFKEQ. The junction had 10 bases not matched to a gene; V was cut back by 4 bases and J by 6 bases. CDR3 sequence (DNA): TGTGCCAGCAGCCCAGTCAGGACAGGGGCATCTCAGCCCCAGCATTTT. The encoded protein is CASSPVRTGASQPQHF.

The chain uses TRBV5-1 and TRBJ1-3; 10 bases are shared with TRBD1. Per the germline V gene, CDR1 is SGHRS and CDR2 is YFSETQ. The CDR3 has 15 amino acids. J was trimmed by 4 bases and V by 7 bases; bases with no gene match: 8. CDR3 coding DNA: TGCGCCAGCCGGGACAGGGGATCGTCCGGAAACACCATATATTTT. Translated: CASRDRGSSGNTIYF. Variable domain in full (rest from reference TRBV5-1 and TRBJ1-3): KAGVTQTPRYLIKTRGQQVTLSCSPISGHRSVSWYQQTPGQGLQFLFEYFSETQRNKGNFPGRFSGRQFSNSRSEMNVSTLELGDSALYLCASRDRGSSGNTIYFGEGSWLTVV.

This chain connects TRBV6-4 to TRBJ2-3; 8 bases match TRBD2. The germline V gene encodes CDR1 MRHNA and CDR2 SNTAGT. This CDR3 has 15 amino acids. V lost 2 bases to trimming and J lost 4 bases; unmatched junction nucleotides: 5. The CDR3 spells CASSDISGGADTQYF. The CDR3 bases are TGTGCCAGCAGTGACATAAGCGGGGGTGCAGATACGCAGTATTTT.

This rearrangement joins TRBV6-6 to TRBJ1-1, with 7 bases matching TRBD1. V lost 4 bases to trimming and J lost 5 bases; unmatched junction nucleotides: 4. This CDR3 has 13 residues. Germline CDR1 MNHNY, CDR2 SVGAGI (reference sequence). CDR3 region: CASSSRGRTEAFF. In nucleotides, the CDR3 is TGTGCCAGCAGTTCCAGGGGGAGGACTGAAGCTTTCTTT.

This chain connects TRBV18 to TRBJ1-2, with 8 bases lining up with TRBD1. This CDR3 region has 15 residues. The J segment lost 1 base and the V segment lost 4 bases, leaving 5 bases of the junction unmatched. Germline V lookup: CDR1 KGHSH, CDR2 LQKENI. CDR3 region: CASSRGTGLNYGYTF. Written as DNA, the CDR3 is TGTGCCAGCTCACGCGGGACAGGACTTAACTATGGCTACACCTTC.

The V gene is TRBV19, the J gene TRBJ1-4; D not certain. Trimming removed 7 bases at V and 3 bases at J, with 9 bases between. Germline V gene data show CDR1 as LNHDA and CDR2 as SQIVND (reference sequence). The CDR3 sequence is 13 residues long. As DNA, the CDR3 is TGTGCCAGTACTATCTCCGCTAATGAAAAACTGTTTTTT. Translating gives CASTISANEKLFF.

This clone was seen a few times. The chain has TRBV5-1 and TRBJ1-2; TRBD1 matches 8 bases. Trimming at V came to 5 bases and at J to 8 bases, leaving 11 bases not matched to a gene. The CDR3 sequence is 14 residues long. CDR1 and CDR2 (germline): SGHRS, YFSETQ. Here the CDR3 reads CASSEQGVFEGYTF. CDR3 DNA: TGCGCCAGCAGTGAACAGGGGGTTTTTGAGGGCTACACCTTC.

The chain carries TRBV11-2 and TRBJ1-6, with D possibly being TRBD1 (6 bases). V lost 6 bases and J 6 bases, leaving 15 bases between the germline ends. The CDR3 runs 15 residues. Germline CDR1 SGHAT, CDR2 FQNNGV. CDR3 sequence reads: CASSLSWGLNSPLHF. Written as DNA, the CDR3 is TGTGCCAGCAGTCTCTCATGGGGGCTTAATTCACCCCTCCACTTT. Full variable domain (outside the CDR3, taken from reference TRBV11-2 and TRBJ1-6): EAGVAQSPRYKIIEKRQSVAFWCNPISGHATLYWYQQILGQGPKLLIQFQNNGVVDDSQLPKDRFSAERLKGVDSTLKIQPAKLEDSAVYLCASSLSWGLNSPLHFGNGTRLTVT.

The rearrangement links TRBV4-2 to TRBJ1-2; possibly TRBD1 for D (5 bases). V gave up 1 base and J gave up 8 bases, with 23 bases separating them. Looked up from germline, CDR1 is LGHNA and CDR2 is YNFKEQ. This CDR3 is built from 17 residues. The CDR3 DNA reads TGTGCCAGCAGCCAAGGGGCCGGACAAAAACTAGCACGAGGCTACACCTTC. Translated: CASSQGAGQKLARGYTF.

This chain uses TRBV7-8 with TRBJ1-3, with TRBD1 matching over 8 bases. V lost 4 bases and J lost 1; bases outside the gene matches: 0. The CDR3 consists of 14 residues. CDR1 is SGHVS and CDR2 is FQNEAQ in the germline V gene. CDR3 amino acids: CASSYRGSGNTIYF. The CDR3 nucleotides read TGTGCCAGCAGCTACAGGGGGTCTGGAAACACCATATATTTT.

The J gene is TRBJ1-2, the V gene TRBV6-5; TRBD1 agrees at 10 bases. The CDR3 runs to 15 residues. V gave up 0 bases and J gave up 5 bases; unmatched junction bases: 3. CDR1 and CDR2 from the germline V gene are MNHEY and SVGAGI. The CDR3 nucleotides are TGTGCCAGCAGTTACTCAACGGGACAGGGGTATGGCTACACCTTC. Translated, it gives CASSYSTGQGYGYTF.

The chain couples TRBV5-4 to TRBJ2-7; 10 nucleotides match TRBD2. CDR1 and CDR2 from the germline V gene are SGHNT and YYREEE (reference sequence). V lost 4 bases, J lost 6 bases, and 7 bases stayed unmatched. CDR3 size: 14 residues. CDR3 sequence reads: CASSHSGGAVEQYF. The CDR3 DNA follows: TGTGCCAGCAGCCACAGCGGGGGGGCAGTCGAGCAGTACTTC.

The chain couples TRBV5-4 to TRBJ1-1; D unclear. The CDR3 extends over 13 amino acids. V lost 1 base and J 6 bases, leaving 10 bases between the germline ends. Germline CDR1 is SGHNT and CDR2 is YYREEE (reference sequence). In DNA, the CDR3 is TGTGCCAGCAGCTTGCTGCGGGGTCCTGAAGCTTTCTTT. Translated: CASSLLRGPEAFF.

This clone has more than one count but fewer than ten. The chain carries TRBV7-7 and TRBJ2-1, with 8 bases lining up with TRBD1. The CDR3 has 15 amino acids. The trim removed 1 base at V and 5 bases at J, leaving 4 bases unmatched. CDR1 is SSHAT and CDR2 is FNYEAQ in the germline V gene (reference sequence). CDR3 sequence: CASSLGQGKNNEQFF. The CDR3 region has the DNA TGTGCCAGCAGCTTAGGACAGGGGAAAAACAATGAGCAGTTCTTC.

The chain joins TRBV29-1 to TRBJ2-7, with D possibly matching TRBD1 (6 bases). The CDR3 spans 11 residues. V was trimmed by 4 bases and J by 6 bases, leaving 10 bases between them. The germline V gene has CDR1 SQVTM and CDR2 ANQGSEA. The chain's CDR3 is CSVGGGFEQYF. The DNA for the CDR3 is TGCAGCGTTGGTGGGGGCTTCGAGCAGTACTTC.

This chain connects TRBV18 to TRBJ2-2; a weak D match, TRBD1 (6 bases). V lost 0 bases, J lost 3 bases, and 11 bases lay in between. The CDR3 sequence is 16 residues long. Germline V gives CDR1 KGHSH, CDR2 LQKENI. The CDR3 reads CASSPPGGRDTGELFF. CDR3 DNA sequence: TGTGCCAGCTCACCACCAGGGGGAAGGGACACCGGGGAGCTGTTTTTT. The whole variable domain, filled in from reference TRBV18 and TRBJ2-2, reads NAGVMQNPRHLVRRRGQEARLRCSPMKGHSHVYWYRQLPEEGLKFMVYLQKENIIDESGMPKERFSAEFPKEGPSILRIQQVVRGDSAAYFCASSPPGGRDTGELFFGEGSRLTVL.

This rearrangement joins TRBV6-5 to TRBJ1-3; D unclear. V dropped 6 bases and J dropped 9 bases, with 18 bases sitting between them. The germline CDR1 and CDR2 sequences are MNHEY and SVGAGI. The length of the CDR3 is 14 residues. The CDR3 here is CASSPRIGRGTIYF. As DNA, the CDR3 is TGTGCCAGCAGCCCCCGCATAGGGAGAGGCACCATATATTTT.

V is TRBV19 and J is TRBJ1-6; D gene unclear. This CDR3 has 15 residues. The germline CDR1 and CDR2 sequences are LNHDA and SQIVND (reference sequence). V was cut by 6 bases and J by 0 bases, with 9 bases left in between. The CDR3 coding sequence is TGTGCCAGTAGGGAGCTGAGCTCCTATAATTCACCCCTCCACTTT. Translation gives CASRELSSYNSPLHF.

This clone was counted between two and nine times. This chain links TRBV6-5 with TRBJ2-7, with TRBD1 identical over 7 bases. The CDR3 runs to 13 residues. V trimming: 4 bases; J trimming: 4 bases; junction bases outside the gene matches: 4. Germline loops: CDR1 MNHEY, CDR2 SVGAGI. In nucleotides, the CDR3 is TGTGCCAGCAGTTTCGGGACAGCTTACGAGCAGTACTTC. Its protein is CASSFGTAYEQYF.

The genes are TRBV27 and TRBJ1-2; the match to TRBD1 covers 7 bases. Germline values: CDR1 MNHEY, CDR2 SMNVEV (reference sequence). The CDR3 has 13 residues. J lost 3 bases, V lost 5 bases, and 3 bases had no gene match. CDR3 sequence reads: CASSPGTDYGYTF. The CDR3 DNA reads as TGTGCCAGCAGTCCCGGGACAGACTATGGCTACACCTTC.

The J gene is TRBJ1-4, the V gene TRBV30, with a weak D call TRBD1 (5 bases). This CDR3 has 16 amino acids. Trimming pared 0 bases from V and 4 bases from J, leaving 15 bases between. Germline assignment: CDR1 GTSNPN and CDR2 SVGIG (reference sequence). The CDR3 protein is CAWSVLVGGVNEKLFF. Written as DNA, the CDR3 is TGTGCCTGGAGTGTACTGGTCGGGGGGGTTAATGAAAAACTGTTTTTT.